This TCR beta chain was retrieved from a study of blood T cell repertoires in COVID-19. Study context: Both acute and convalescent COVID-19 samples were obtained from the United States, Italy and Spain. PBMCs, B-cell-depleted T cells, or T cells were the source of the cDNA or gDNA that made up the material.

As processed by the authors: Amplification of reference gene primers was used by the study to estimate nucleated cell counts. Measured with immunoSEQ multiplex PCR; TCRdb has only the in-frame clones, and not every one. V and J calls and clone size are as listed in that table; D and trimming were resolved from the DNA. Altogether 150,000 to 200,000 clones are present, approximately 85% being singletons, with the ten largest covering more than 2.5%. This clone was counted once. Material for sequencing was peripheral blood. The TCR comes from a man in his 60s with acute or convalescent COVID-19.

The CDR3 bases are TGTGCTAGTGGCCTCAACAGGACAGGGAAGAACTATGGCTACACCTTC. Translating gives CASGLNRTGKNYGYTF. The V gene is TRBV12-5, the J gene TRBJ1-2; 8 nucleotides agree with TRBD1. The CDR3 extends over 16 amino acids. Germline V gene data show CDR1 as LGHNT and CDR2 as FRNRAP. V dropped 6 bases and J dropped 2; count of bases not matched to a gene: 11.